This T cell receptor beta chain was sequenced in a study of cytomegalovirus exposure and HLA in healthy donors (dated by TCRdb to the late 2010s). Study-level background: According to an earlier analysis of several hundred of the donors, some 170 million T cells yielded roughly 100 million unique TCR beta sequences and more than 250 Gb of sequence data. Roughly 300 gigabases of sequencing data and some 85 million unique TCR sequences were included in an early release covering roughly 600 HLA-typed donors. Of the approximately 400 genotyped donors, approximately 83% fell in the genetic ancestry cluster associated with self-reported Caucasian donors. The study aimed to test whether signatures of past pathogen exposure could be identified by cataloging public T cell receptors. The study used immunosequencing to profile the T cell repertoires of several hundred subjects and linked those repertoires to cytomegalovirus serostatus. Along with the roughly 670-subject first cohort, a separate validation cohort of approximately 110 different subjects was used. To predict cytomegalovirus infection status, the study brought together high-throughput TCR immunosequencing, statistical association of individual TCRs with disease status, and machine learning. To study patterns of TCR occurrence, a later analysis re-analyzed previously published TCR beta repertoires from under 750 donors and added high-resolution HLA genotyping. Rather than using new phenotypic data, the later analysis identified candidate immune exposures from TCR beta sequences and from how often those sequences occurred across donors. In an earlier analysis of 587 of the donors, high-throughput TCR beta sequencing was used to judge whether each TCR beta V gene segment behaved as functional or pseudogenic. Alongside the repertoire data, information on donor age, sex, ethnicity and CMV serostatus was compiled. A later genetic analysis took genome-wide SNP genotypes for about three fifths of the roughly 670 donors and used that subset as a discovery cohort. All discovery cohort repertoires had been generated on a single sequencing platform. Class I and class II HLA loci were covered by the typing at four-digit resolution. Typing coverage varied by locus: roughly 629-630 donors for A, B, C, DRB1 and DQB1; more than 500 for DQA1; about 570 for DPA1; approximately 470 for DPB1. Four or five DR-DQ haplotypes were handled as single units for association and clustering because linkage in the cohort was strong. Among around 400 genotyped donors of the cohort, an average of about 240,000 unique TCR beta nucleotide sequences were sequenced per donor, around 18% of them non-productive.

General conclusions and limits of the study: A later analysis found that HLA-associated TCR beta chains were more clonally expanded and had lower generation probabilities than equally common non-associated chains. The classifier was reported to diagnose cytomegalovirus status with high specificity and sensitivity in both the original and validation cohorts. Because the 87-base-pair reads could not distinguish some IMGT-functional V segments, including TRBV6-2 and TRBV6-3, those segments were excluded. In a later genetic analysis, fewer N-insertions in productive TCRs were reported among donors in an Asian-associated ancestry cluster than the roughly 700-donor mean. Assigning TCR associations to individual alleles was difficult when HLA alleles, especially DR and DQ, strongly co-occurred. CMV serostatus was the only immune exposure information available for the cohort. According to a later analysis, TCR association rates differed among HLA loci, with DRB1 alleles showing the most associated TCRs and HLA-C alleles showing the fewest. A later genetic analysis associated a missense DCLRE1C variant with V-gene and J-gene trimming of TCR beta chains, and an independent cohort replicated the association. A few of the identified cytomegalovirus-associated TCR beta chains were confirmed in vitro to be specific for cytomegalovirus antigens. A later analysis reported that several top co-occurrence clusters appeared linked to parvovirus B19, influenza, CMV and Epstein-Barr virus. The study listed 150 to 200 TCR beta chains as associated with cytomegalovirus. Because HLA typing was missing for some donors at each locus, association tests included only the typed subset. The sequencing pipeline was judged likely to have produced a cluster of highly shared sequence variants as a technical artifact. A further reported finding was that TCR beta sequences accurately predicted the HLA-A and HLA-B alleles for most subjects in the first cohort. Most CMV-associated TCR beta chains appeared to be HLA-restricted in a later analysis, and the HLA associations seemed to be driven largely by CMV exposure. Only TCR beta chains were sequenced in this cohort, and the absence of alpha or paired-chain data limited detectable features. While some public TCRs were present in many individuals, most TCR sequences turned up only very rarely across donors. The presence/absence analyses assumed that sequencing depth was roughly uniform across donors, and that assumption may not be true. According to the authors, the approach could potentially be generalized to other disease states and immunological phenotypes. Correlated functional status among segregating V segments might be attributable to linkage disequilibrium, but an unknown experimental factor could not be ruled out. Specific HLA alleles were associated with over 15,000 TCR beta sequences at a false discovery rate of 0.05 in a later analysis. In an earlier analysis of approximately 600 of the donors, most TCR beta V segments were observed in productive rearrangements about 87% or about 30% of the time, broadly matching IMGT annotations. Because counts were too low, seventeen rarely observed V segments, including chromosome 9 orphons, were left out of the earlier analysis of roughly 600 of the donors.

Details on this clone: Its antigen specificity is not known. Base-call qualities are not available, and no considerably larger clone is one nucleotide away.

The CDR3 has 14 amino acids, counting the end cysteine and phenylalanine. Solely the CDR3 DNA is kept, with 42 bases framed from the first base. V drops 6 bases and J drops 2 bases, leaving 14 bases in between. CDR1 and CDR2 are drawn from the germline V gene: SGHRS, YFSETQ. In total, approximately 610 healthy bone marrow donors made up the cohort. At the time of sampling, all cohort members were nominally healthy, though unrecorded immune exposures were likely present. The donor was CMV seropositive and was included in the group of 250 to 350 seropositive cohort members. A peripheral blood sample was collected from each donor, and TCR beta sequencing was performed on peripheral blood mononuclear cells. Genomic DNA was extracted from the blood cell samples with the Qiagen DNeasy Blood Extraction Kit. Libraries were constructed by the immunoSEQ multiplex PCR assay. The multiplex PCR relied on a mix of 60 forward primers for TCR Vbeta segments and 13 reverse primers for TCR Jbeta segments. Amplification of the CDR3 region of rearranged TCR beta genes was performed with a multiplex PCR assay on genomic DNA. Amplified TCR beta libraries were sequenced as 87-base-pair reads on the Illumina HiSeq System. In the paper's pipeline: Across the roughly 600 repertoires, a later analysis counted 60 million to 90 million unique TCR beta chains, around 11 million of which were shared by at least two donors. Raw reads were error-corrected and collapsed into unique sequences with a nearest-neighbor algorithm that merged closely related sequences to remove PCR and sequencing errors. Alignment of CDR3 sequences to IMGT reference sequences was used to assign V, D and J gene segments. For a sequence to be retained, a match of at least six nucleotides to both a V gene segment and a J gene segment was required. A rearrangement was called productive if the CDR3 had no stop codons and remained in frame with V and J, and every other rearrangement was called non-productive. Following IMGT convention, CDR3 was defined as the stretch from the second conserved V-encoded cysteine to the conserved J-encoded phenylalanine. The earlier analysis of 550 to 650 of the donors excluded any sequence lacking an unambiguous match to a single V gene segment. In an earlier analysis of a few hundred of the donors, V segments were called functional above 56.7% productive rearrangements and were called segregating when the between-donor standard deviation exceeded 5%. To diagnose cytomegalovirus status from the catalog of TCR beta chain sequences, a statistical classification framework was built. V and J gene assignment, in a later analysis, came from comparing TCR nucleotide sequences with IMGT/GENE-DB human TR gene sequences. Using the TCRdist pipeline, a later analysis assigned CDR3 sequences along with most-parsimonious VDJ recombination scenarios. In a later analysis, each TCR beta chain was defined by its CDR3 amino acid sequence together with its V-gene family, and reads lacking a unique V-gene family were excluded. In a later analysis, some 600 highly shared, low-generation-probability nucleotide sequences were removed to address suspected cross-contamination and a sequencing artifact. In a later analysis, a clonal expansion index was calculated for each public chain from normalized within-repertoire ranks of inferred template counts. A later analysis computed generation probabilities with a VDJ recombination model fitted to out-of-frame rearrangements, and checked the results against IGoR. In a later analysis, TCR-TCR, TCR-HLA and TCR-CMV co-occurrence was scored with hypergeometric tests, and a repertoire-size bias correction was applied to TCR pairs. False discovery rates were estimated in a later analysis by permuting HLA or CMV assignments 20 times. A later analysis grouped co-occurring TCRs with DBSCAN, adding TCRdist sequence similarity when clustering within HLA-allele-positive subsets. Repertoires with fewer than 30,000 or more than 120,000 public chains were left out of co-occurrence clustering, as were five repertoires with anomalous nucleotide sharing. This is the immuneACCESS table as TCRdb keeps it, with only in-frame sequences that have V and J called. A part of the clones is gone; compared with another copy, unresolved V genes explain less than half, and the rest is unexplained. D and trimming come from the DNA, and the V and J calls and clone size come from that table. In this sample the table shows fewer than 150,000 clones, about four fifths of which occur a single time. About 3.9% of the sample is in the top ten clones.

The receptor's source is a man aged 35-49 years in good health and CMV-seropositive. This chain joins TRBV5-1 to TRBJ1-1; a weak D assignment points to TRBD1 (5 bases agree). Sequenced material: PBMCs. The CDR3 reads CASTNPGGNTEAFF. The bases are TGCGCCAGCACCAACCCGGGGGGAAACACTGAAGCTTTCTTT.